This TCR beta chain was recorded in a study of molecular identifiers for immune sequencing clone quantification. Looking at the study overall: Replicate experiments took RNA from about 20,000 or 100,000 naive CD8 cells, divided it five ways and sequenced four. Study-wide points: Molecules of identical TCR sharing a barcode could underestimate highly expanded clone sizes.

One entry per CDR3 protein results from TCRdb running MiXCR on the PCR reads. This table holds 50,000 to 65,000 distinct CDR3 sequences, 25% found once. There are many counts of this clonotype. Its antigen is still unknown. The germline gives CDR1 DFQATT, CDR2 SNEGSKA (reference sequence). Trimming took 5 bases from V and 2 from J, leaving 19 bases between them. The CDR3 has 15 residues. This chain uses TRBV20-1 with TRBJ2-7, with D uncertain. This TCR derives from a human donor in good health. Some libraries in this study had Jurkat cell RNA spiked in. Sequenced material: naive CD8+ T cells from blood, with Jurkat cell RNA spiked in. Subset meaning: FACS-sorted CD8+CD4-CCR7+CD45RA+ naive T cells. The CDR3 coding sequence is TGCAGTGCTCTCGGGTCCCTCCAACTTACCTACGAGCAGTACTTC. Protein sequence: CSALGSLQLTYEQYF.